This TCR beta chain appears in the sequencing data of a study of shared clonotypes between healthy human individuals. General study points: Clonotype sharing across a few donors was observed for about 5.5% of naive CD4 clonotypes.

TCRdb's copy holds only in-frame clones and misses some; the assay was immunoSEQ multiplex PCR. The sample holds around 100,000 clones, 67% seen once. To note about this clone: No antigen is known for it.

Sequenced material: memory CD8+ T cells sorted from blood. Subset given: CD45RO+ cells pooled with CCR7-negative TemRA cells. The receptor was isolated from a woman aged 25 to 39 in good health.

The CDR3 nucleotides are TGTGCCAGCAGCCAACAGGGCCATAACACTGAAGCTTTCTTT. Its protein is CASSQQGHNTEAFF. The chain links TRBV14 to TRBJ1-1; tentative D call: TRBD1 (5 bases). The V gene lost 2 bases and the J gene lost 2 bases, with 9 bases spanning the gap. The length of the CDR3 is 14 residues. Germline CDR1 and CDR2: SGHDN and FVKESK.